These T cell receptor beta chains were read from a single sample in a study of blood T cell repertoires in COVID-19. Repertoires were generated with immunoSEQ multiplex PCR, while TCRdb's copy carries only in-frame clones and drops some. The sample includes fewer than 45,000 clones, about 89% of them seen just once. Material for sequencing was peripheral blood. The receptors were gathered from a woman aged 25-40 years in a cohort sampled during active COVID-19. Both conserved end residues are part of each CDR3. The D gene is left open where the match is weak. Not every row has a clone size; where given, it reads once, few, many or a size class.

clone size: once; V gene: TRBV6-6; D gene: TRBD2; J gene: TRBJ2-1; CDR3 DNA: TGTGCCAGCAGTTACTCGCGGGGGGCCAATGAGCAGTTCTTC; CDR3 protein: CASSYSRGANEQFF
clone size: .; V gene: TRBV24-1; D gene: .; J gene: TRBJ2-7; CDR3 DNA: TGTGCCACCAGTGATAACAGTCCCTACGAGCAGTACTTC; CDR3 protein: CATSDNSPYEQYF
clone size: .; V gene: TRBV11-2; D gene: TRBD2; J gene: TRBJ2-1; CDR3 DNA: TGTGCCAGCAGAGCGGGATTGGCCAATGAGCAGTTCTTC; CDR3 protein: CASRAGLANEQFF
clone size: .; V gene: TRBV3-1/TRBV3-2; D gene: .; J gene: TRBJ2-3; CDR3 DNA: TGTGCCAGCAGCCAGGTAAAGGGGGGGACGCAGTATTTT; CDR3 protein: CASSQVKGGTQYF
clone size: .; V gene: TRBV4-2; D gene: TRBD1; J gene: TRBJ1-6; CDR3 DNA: TGTGCCAGCAGCCAAGATGTTGACAGGGGTTCACCCCTCCACTTT; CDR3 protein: CASSQDVDRGSPLHF
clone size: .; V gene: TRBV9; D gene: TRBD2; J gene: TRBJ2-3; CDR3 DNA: TGTGCCAGCAGCGATAGCGGGAGGGCAGATACGCAGTATTTT; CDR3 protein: CASSDSGRADTQYF
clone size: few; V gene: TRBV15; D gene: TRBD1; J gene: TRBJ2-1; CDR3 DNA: TGTGCCACCAGCAGAGATAATACGGACAGGCGATACAATGAGCAGTTCTTC; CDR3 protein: CATSRDNTDRRYNEQFF
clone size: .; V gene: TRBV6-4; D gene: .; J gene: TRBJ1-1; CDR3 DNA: TGTGCCAGCAGTACCATTCGGGCGGGAATGAACACTGAAGCTTTCTTT; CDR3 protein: CASSTIRAGMNTEAFF
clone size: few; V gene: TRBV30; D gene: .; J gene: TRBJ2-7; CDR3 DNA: TGTGCCTGGAGCGTTGGGCGCGAGCAGTACTTC; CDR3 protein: CAWSVGREQYF
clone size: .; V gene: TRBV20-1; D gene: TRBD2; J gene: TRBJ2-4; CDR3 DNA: TGCAGTGCTAGTCCGCGGGAGACCCCAAACATTCAGTACTTC; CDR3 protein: CSASPRETPNIQYF
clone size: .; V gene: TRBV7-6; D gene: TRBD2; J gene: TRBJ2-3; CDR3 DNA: TGTGCCAGCACCCCGACTAGCGGGAGAACAGATACGCAGTATTTT; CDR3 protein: CASTPTSGRTDTQYF
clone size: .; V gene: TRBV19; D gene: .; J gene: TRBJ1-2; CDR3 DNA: TGTGCCAGTAGGCAGGGTAACTATGGCTACACCTTC; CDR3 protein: CASRQGNYGYTF
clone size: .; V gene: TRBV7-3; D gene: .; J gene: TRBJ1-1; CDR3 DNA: TGTGCCAGCAGCTCAAACCCCGGGGCTGAAGCTTTCTTT; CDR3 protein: CASSSNPGAEAFF
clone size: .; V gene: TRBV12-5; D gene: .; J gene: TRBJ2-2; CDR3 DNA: TGTGCTAGTGCCATTGAAGCCACCGGGGAGCTGTTTTTT; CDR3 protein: CASAIEATGELFF
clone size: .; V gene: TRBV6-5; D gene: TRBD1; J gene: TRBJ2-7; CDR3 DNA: TGTGCCAGCAGTTACGGACAGGGTAAGGCCTACGAGCAGTACTTC; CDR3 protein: CASSYGQGKAYEQYF
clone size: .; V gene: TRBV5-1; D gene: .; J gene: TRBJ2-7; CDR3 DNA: TGCGCCAGCAGCCGGGAGAGCGGATACGAGCAGTACTTC; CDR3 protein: CASSRESGYEQYF
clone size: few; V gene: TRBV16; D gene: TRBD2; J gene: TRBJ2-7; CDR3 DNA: TGTGCCAGCAGCCACGGGCGGGGGTCCTCCTACGAGCAGTACTTC; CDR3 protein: CASSHGRGSSYEQYF
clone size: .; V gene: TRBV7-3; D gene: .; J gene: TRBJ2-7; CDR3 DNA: TGTGCCAGCAGCTTAACCCTGGGGACTTTTCACGAGCAGTACTTC; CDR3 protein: CASSLTLGTFHEQYF
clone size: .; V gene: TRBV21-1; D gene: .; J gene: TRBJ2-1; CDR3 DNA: TGTGCCAGCAGCACCCGACTGGACAATGAGCAGTTCTTC; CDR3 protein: CASSTRLDNEQFF
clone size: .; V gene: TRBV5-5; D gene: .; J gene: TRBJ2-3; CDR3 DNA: TGTGCCAGCAGCTTGGGGCCTGTAAGCACAGATACGCAGTATTTT; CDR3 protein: CASSLGPVSTDTQYF
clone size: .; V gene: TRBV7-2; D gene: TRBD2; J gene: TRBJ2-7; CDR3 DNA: TGTGCCAGCAGCCTCATAACTAGCGGGGGCTCCTACGAGCAGTACTTC; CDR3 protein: CASSLITSGGSYEQYF
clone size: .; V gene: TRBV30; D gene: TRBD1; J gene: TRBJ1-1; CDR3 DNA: TGTGCCTGGAGTATCGACAGGGTGAACACTGAAGCTTTCTTT; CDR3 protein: CAWSIDRVNTEAFF
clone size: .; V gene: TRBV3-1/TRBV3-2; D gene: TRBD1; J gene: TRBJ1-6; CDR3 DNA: TGTGCCAGCAGCCAGGGACAGGGATATTCACCCCTCCACTTT; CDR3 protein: CASSQGQGYSPLHF
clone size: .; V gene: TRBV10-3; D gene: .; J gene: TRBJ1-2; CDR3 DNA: TGTGCCATCAGTGAGTCCCGGTGGACTGATAACTATGGCTACACCTTC; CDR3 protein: CAISESRWTDNYGYTF
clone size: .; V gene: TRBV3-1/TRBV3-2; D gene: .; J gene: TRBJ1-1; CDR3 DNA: TGTGCCAGCAGCCAAGTGGAGATGGCTGAAGCTTTCTTT; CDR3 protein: CASSQVEMAEAFF
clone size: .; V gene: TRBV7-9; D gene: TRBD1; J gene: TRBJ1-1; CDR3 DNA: TGTGCCAGCAGCCCTCCCCGGGACAGAGGTCCGGCTGAGACTGAAGCTTTCTTT; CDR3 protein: CASSPPRDRGPAETEAFF
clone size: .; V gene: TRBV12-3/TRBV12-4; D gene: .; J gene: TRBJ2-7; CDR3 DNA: TGTGCCAGCAGTTTAGGGGGGCCGTACGAGCAGTACTTC; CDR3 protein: CASSLGGPYEQYF
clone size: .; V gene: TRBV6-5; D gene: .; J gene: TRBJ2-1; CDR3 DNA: TGTGCCAGCGGTACTCAGAGGTACAATGAGCAGTTCTTC; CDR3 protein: CASGTQRYNEQFF
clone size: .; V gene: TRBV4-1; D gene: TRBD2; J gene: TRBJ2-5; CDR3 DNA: TGCGCCAGCAGCCTGTCGGGACTAGCACAAGAGACCCAGTACTTC; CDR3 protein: CASSLSGLAQETQYF
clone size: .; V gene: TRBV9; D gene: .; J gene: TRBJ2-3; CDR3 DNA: TGTGCCAGCAGCGCTCACAGCTACGGTGGGCAGTATTTT; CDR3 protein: CASSAHSYGGQYF
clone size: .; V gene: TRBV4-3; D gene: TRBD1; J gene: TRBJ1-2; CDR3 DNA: TGCGCCAGCAGCCTCAGGAGGGACAGGGGGCTCTATGGCTACACCTTC; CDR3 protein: CASSLRRDRGLYGYTF
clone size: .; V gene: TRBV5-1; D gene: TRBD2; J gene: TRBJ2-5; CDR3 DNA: TGCGCCAGCAGCTTGGCCCGACTAGCGGGAGGAGGGTTGGAGACCCAGTACTTC; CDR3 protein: CASSLARLAGGGLETQYF
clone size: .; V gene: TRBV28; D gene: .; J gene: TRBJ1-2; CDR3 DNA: TGTGCCAGCAGTGCTGGCACTGGGACTAGCTATGGCTACACCTTC; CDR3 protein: CASSAGTGTSYGYTF
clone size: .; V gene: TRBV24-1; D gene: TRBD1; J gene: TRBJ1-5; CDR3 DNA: TGTGCCACCAGTGATTTGGACAGGGATCAGCCCCAGCATTTT; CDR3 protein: CATSDLDRDQPQHF
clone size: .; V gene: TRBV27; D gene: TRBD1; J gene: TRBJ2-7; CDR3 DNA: TGTGCCAGCAAAGGACAGGGAAGCTCCTACGAGCAGTACTTC; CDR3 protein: CASKGQGSSYEQYF
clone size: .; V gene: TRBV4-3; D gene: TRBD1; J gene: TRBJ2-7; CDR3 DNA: TGCGCCAGCAGCCAAGACCACGGGGACAGCAGATACTTC; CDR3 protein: CASSQDHGDSRYF
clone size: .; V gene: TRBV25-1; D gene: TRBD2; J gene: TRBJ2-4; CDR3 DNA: TGTGCCAGCAGTGAATGGACCGGCGGGAGGAACATTCAGTACTTC; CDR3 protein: CASSEWTGGRNIQYF
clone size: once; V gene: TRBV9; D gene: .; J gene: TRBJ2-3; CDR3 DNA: TGTGCCAGCAGCGAGACACCTCGGACAGCTAGCACAGATACGCAGTATTTT; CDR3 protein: CASSETPRTASTDTQYF
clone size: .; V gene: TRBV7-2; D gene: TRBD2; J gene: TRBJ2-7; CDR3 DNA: TGTGCCAGCAGCTTAGGCCTAGCGGGAATCCCCTCCTACGAGCAGTACTTC; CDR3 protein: CASSLGLAGIPSYEQYF